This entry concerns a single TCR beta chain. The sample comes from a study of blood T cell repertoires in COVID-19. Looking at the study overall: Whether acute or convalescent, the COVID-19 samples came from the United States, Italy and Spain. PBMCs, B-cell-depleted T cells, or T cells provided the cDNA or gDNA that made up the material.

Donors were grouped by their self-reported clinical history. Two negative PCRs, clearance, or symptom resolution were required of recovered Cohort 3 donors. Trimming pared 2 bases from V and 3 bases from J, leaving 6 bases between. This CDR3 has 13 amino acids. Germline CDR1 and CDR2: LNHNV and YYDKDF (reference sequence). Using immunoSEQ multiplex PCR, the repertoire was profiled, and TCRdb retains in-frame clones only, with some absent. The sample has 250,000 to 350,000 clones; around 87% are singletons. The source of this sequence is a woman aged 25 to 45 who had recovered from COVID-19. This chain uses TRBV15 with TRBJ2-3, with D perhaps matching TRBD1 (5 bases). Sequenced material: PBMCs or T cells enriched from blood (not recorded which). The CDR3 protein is CATSRRTTDTQYF. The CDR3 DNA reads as TGTGCCACCAGCAGAAGGACAACAGATACGCAGTATTTT.